The clone carrying this T cell receptor beta chain was found a few times. Its cognate antigen is unknown. This sample stems from a study of spatial heterogeneity in lung cancer. Looking at the study overall: Compared with alpha-chain sequences, beta-chain sequences were consistently detected in greater numbers. General observations from the study: Compared with follow-up, resection was when ubiquitous expanded tumor TCRs appeared in blood more.

The library protocol tagged each TCR cDNA with a unique molecular identifier. MiXCR, run by TCRdb on the 5' RACE reads, gives a single entry per CDR3 protein. This sample carries approximately 44,000 distinct CDR3 sequences, roughly 13% of them seen once, and the ten largest clones take 55% to 65%. Time point reported: sample taken at primary tumor resection. Researchers sequenced whole RNA taken from tumor, nontumor lung or frozen PBMC without sorting. Untreated early-stage non-small cell lung cancer patients, some 70 in total, were the donors. The sequencing here drew on PBMCs, taken at surgery. This receptor was taken from a male donor with early-stage non-small cell lung cancer.

The CDR3 DNA is TGTGCCAGCTCACCGGACGATCAGCCCCAGCATTTT. This sequence encodes CASSPDDQPQHF. The gene calls are TRBV18 and TRBJ1-5; D is ambiguous. V was shortened by 3 bases and J by 5 bases, with 5 bases between the two germline ends. The CDR3 consists of 12 residues. Germline V gives CDR1 KGHSH, CDR2 LQKENI.